The present T cell receptor (beta chain) was sequenced within a study of graft-versus-host responses after intestinal transplantation. The overall study: Recipients had transplants, and these were multivisceral, liver-intestinal, or isolated intestinal. Among the recipients, all got anti-thymocyte globulin induction and then tacrolimus and steroids for around 3 years. The study's findings and limits: Maximum circulating GvH clone levels tracked with early post-transplant HvG decreases. There were GvH clones found in recipient marrow, and some of them appeared first in ileum or blood.

Germline V gives CDR1 MNHEY, CDR2 SVGAGI. The J segment lost 5 bases and the V segment lost 5 bases, leaving 6 bases of the junction unmatched. The length of the CDR3 is 14 residues. Produced via immunoSEQ multiplex PCR; TCRdb's table is partial and in-frame only. The table shows 100,000 or so clones, with about 90% occurring only once. To note about this clone: Its antigen remains unidentified.

The sample here was unstimulated CD4+ T cells sorted from spleen or lymph node cells, taken before transplant. V usage is TRBV6-5 and J usage is TRBJ2-5; 9 nucleotides line up with TRBD2. This TCR was recovered from a human donor who was the organ donor for an intestinal transplant. The CDR3 spells CASSPLAGRETQYF. In DNA, the CDR3 is TGTGCCAGCAGTCCCCTAGCGGGGCGGGAGACCCAGTACTTC.